A single T cell receptor beta chain is shown here with its context. This clonotype came up many times. This clone's antigen is unknown. Within one base of it there is no much larger clone, and no base qualities were kept. CDR1 and CDR2 were assigned from the germline V gene (reference sequence) as DFQATT and SNEGSKA. Trimming takes 5 bases off V and 4 bases off J; junction bases not matched to a gene: 12. Taken from cysteine to phenylalanine, the CDR3 has 15 residues. Only the CDR3 DNA is retained, 45 bases long and in frame from the first base. Library generation was performed with RACE. The data were produced on a NextSeq 500. Library preparation attached unique molecular identifiers to individual cDNA molecules for quantitative, reproducible TCR counting. From each blood RNA sample, both TCR alpha and TCR beta chains were sequenced. Processing in the source paper ran as follows. A median of around 100,000 TCRs per sample was observed, with a range of about 23,224 to 750,000. The Decombinator software suite was used to annotate V, J and CDR3 in the TCR reads. For PS versus PT1 abundance plots, all samples were subsampled to the same number of TCRs (28,000). Expanded TCRs were defined as absent before sensitization and observed at least eight times at the 2-week time point. TCRdb reworked the public reads: Q25 trimming with fastp, MiXCR clone assembly, productive beta chains retained. Rows with one shared CDR3 protein collapse into an entry with the most common genes and DNA. In this record, the V and J calls reflect TCRdb's handling and not the investigators' own analysis. The sample table shows 350,000 to 400,000 distinct CDR3 sequences, and approximately 5.1% are seen once. The ten most abundant clones make up just over 2.5% of the sample.

These data belong to a study of human T cells and chemical hapten exposure (dated by TCRdb to about 2021). As for the study more broadly: For sensitization, 2% DPC in acetone was applied to an approximately 2 cm by approximately 2 cm area of upper inner arm skin. Patients additionally received weekly therapeutic DPC doses to the scalp throughout the roughly 25-week study period. Patch testing was done on the upper back using Finn chambers containing 0.01% DPC, and results were scored after 6 days according to International Contact Dermatitis Research Group standards. The mostly female patient cohort included alopecia areata with under or over 50% scalp involvement, alopecia totalis and alopecia universalis. The libraries were sequenced as a pool, and the TCR yield per sample differed mostly because of small variations in library volumes within the pool. In alopecia patients, the study followed how the peripheral blood TCR repertoire changed in vivo over primary and secondary sensitization to diphenylcyclopropenone (DPC), a hapten. Blood samples were taken from patients before sensitization (week 0) and at 2, 6 and about 24 weeks after DPC sensitization. About 29 alopecia patients gave blood for TCR sequencing at one to four time points (pre-sensitization, 2, 6 and 24 weeks).

In the paper's terms, the time point label means: pre-sensitization, week 0. The treatment or condition label on this specimen signifies: therapeutic diphenylcyclopropenone sensitization with weekly scalp DPC. At each patch-test visit, blood was drawn before the patch test was applied. Patients were eligible if aged 18 to 70, diagnosed with alopecia and judged suitable for DPC therapy, and pregnant patients were excluded. Total RNA was isolated from unfractionated whole blood collected in Tempus Blood RNA tubes. Overall study results and their limits: The number of PT1 expanded TCRs positively correlated with patch test score, significant at thresholds 8, 16 and 32 but not 4. All patients had alopecia, a presumed autoimmune disease, so their immune response might differ from that of healthy individuals. Compared with pre-sensitization or healthy control sets, expanded TCRs formed significantly more large CDR3 similarity clusters, which is consistent with antigen-driven responses. Repeated subsampling changed both the strength of the expansion versus patch-test correlation and the threshold at which that correlation became significant. The number of TCRs above 1 in 1000 frequency did not change with DPC sensitization; there was no evidence of global repertoire structure alterations.

This sequence was found in a woman in her fifties or sixties with alopecia areata. Some clones in this sample may be carry-over from other donors' samples. Sequenced here: whole blood, sampled in connection with sensitization to the hapten diphenylcyclopropenone (DPC). This chain is built from TRBV20-1 and TRBJ2-3; 7 of the junction bases match TRBD2. The CDR3 protein is CSAPFSGEGADTQYF. The sequenced DNA is TGCAGTGCTCCTTTTTCGGGGGAGGGTGCAGATACGCAGTATTTT.